The clone carrying this T cell receptor beta chain was counted a single time. Its antigen remains unknown. The data belong to a study of T cells in localized non-small cell lung cancer. Data came from immunoSEQ multiplex PCR; TCRdb stores just in-frame clones and leaves some out. The sample has some 30,000 clones, roughly 89% seen once. Whole-study findings and limits: A single tumor region was sequenced, leaving heterogeneity possible. Adjacent lung held a median around 58 of the top 100 tumor clones. Longer overall survival associated with higher blood T cell density; shorter survival with higher adjacent-lung clonality. Uninvolved adjacent lung showed higher T cell clonality than tumor.

V was clipped by 6 bases and J by 5 bases, with 11 bases between them. In germline, CDR1 is LNHDA, CDR2 SQIVND (reference sequence). The CDR3 contains 13 residues. The source material was peripheral blood, sampled before any cancer treatment. The chain couples TRBV19 to TRBJ1-5; possible D gene TRBD1, 5 bases. The TCR was taken from a female donor older than 55 with stage I lung adenocarcinoma. The chain's CDR3 is CASSGGGDQPQHF. Here the CDR3 DNA reads TGTGCCAGTAGCGGCGGGGGGGATCAGCCCCAGCATTTT.